This TCR beta chain was observed in a study of T cell repertoires in cytomegalovirus infection. Study-wide context: Matching HLA type, along with CMV infection, was indicated by public TCR beta signatures.

V was shortened by 5 bases and J by 3 bases, with 3 bases between the two germline ends. This CDR3 region has 11 residues. TCRdb reanalysed the reads using MiXCR and keeps one entry per CDR3 protein. The sample lists about 320,000 distinct CDR3 sequences; around a tenth were seen once. This clonotype has a count of ten or more. Its specificity is not known. Study results and caveats: The ex vivo response was dominated by HLA-C-restricted CMV-specific TCR beta clonotypes.

Sequenced: PBMCs. This TCR derives from a human donor in good health (CMV status not recorded). Some clones in this sample may be carry-over from other donors' samples. J is TRBJ2-3 and V is TRBV12-3 or TRBV12-4; no firm D call. DNA of the CDR3: TGTGCCAGCAGTGCAACAGATACGCAGTATTTT. Translating gives CASSATDTQYF.